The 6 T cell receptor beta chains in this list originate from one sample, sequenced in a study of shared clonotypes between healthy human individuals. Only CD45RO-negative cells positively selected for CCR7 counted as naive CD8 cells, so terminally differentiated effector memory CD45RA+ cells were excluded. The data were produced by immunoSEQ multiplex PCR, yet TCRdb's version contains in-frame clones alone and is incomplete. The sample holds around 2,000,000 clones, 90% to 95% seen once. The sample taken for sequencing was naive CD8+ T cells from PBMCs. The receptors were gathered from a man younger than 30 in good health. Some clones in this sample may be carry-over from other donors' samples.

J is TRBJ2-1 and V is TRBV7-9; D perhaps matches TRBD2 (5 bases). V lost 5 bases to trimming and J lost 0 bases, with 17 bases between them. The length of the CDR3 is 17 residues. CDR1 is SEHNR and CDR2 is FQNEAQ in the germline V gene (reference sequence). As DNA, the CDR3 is TGTGCCAGCAGCCCAAAATTACTAGAAAGCTCCTACAATGAGCAGTTCTTC. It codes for CASSPKLLESSYNEQFF.

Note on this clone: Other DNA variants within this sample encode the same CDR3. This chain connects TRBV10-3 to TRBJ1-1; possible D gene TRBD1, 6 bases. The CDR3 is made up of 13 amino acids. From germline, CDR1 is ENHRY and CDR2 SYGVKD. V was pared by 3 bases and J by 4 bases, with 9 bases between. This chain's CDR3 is CAISDGGGTEAFF. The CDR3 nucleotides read TGTGCCATCAGTGACGGAGGGGGCACTGAAGCTTTCTTT.

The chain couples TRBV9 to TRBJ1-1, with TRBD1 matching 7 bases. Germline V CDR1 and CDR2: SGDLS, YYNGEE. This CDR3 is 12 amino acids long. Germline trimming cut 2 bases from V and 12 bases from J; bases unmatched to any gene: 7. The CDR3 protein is CASSVQGGGTFF. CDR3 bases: TGTGCCAGCAGCGTTCAGGGGGGTGGGACTTTCTTT.

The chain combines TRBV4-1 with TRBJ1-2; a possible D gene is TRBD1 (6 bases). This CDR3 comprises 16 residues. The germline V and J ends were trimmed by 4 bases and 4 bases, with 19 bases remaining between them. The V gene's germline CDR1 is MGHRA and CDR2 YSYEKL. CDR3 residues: CASSPHRDTRFYGYTF. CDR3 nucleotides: TGCGCCAGCAGCCCACACCGGGACACTCGATTCTATGGCTACACCTTC.

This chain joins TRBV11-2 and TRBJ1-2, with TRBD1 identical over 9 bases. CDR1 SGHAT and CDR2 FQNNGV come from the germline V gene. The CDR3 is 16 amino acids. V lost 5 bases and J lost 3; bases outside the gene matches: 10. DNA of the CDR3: TGTGCCAGCAGCATGTTAACAGGGGGCGAGTACTATGGCTACACCTTC. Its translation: CASSMLTGGEYYGYTF.

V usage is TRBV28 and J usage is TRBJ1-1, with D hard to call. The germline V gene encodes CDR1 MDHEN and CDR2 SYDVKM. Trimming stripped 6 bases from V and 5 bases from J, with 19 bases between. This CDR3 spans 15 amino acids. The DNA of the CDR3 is TGTGCCAGCAGGGCCATGGTCCCTGGTTTGACTGAAGCTTTCTTT. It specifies CASRAMVPGLTEAFF. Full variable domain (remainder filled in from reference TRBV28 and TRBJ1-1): DVKVTQSSRYLVKRTGEKVFLECVQDMDHENMFWYRQDPGLGLRLIYFSYDVKMKEKGDIPEGYSVSREKKERFSLILESASTNQTSMYLCASRAMVPGLTEAFFGQGTRLTVV.